These T cell receptor beta chains were read from a single sample in a study of shared clonotypes between healthy human individuals. The protocol was immunoSEQ multiplex PCR, while the TCRdb copy is restricted to in-frame clones and leaves out a portion. Altogether approximately 940,000 clones are present, approximately 76% being singletons, with the ten largest covering approximately 1.5%. Sequenced input: memory CD4+ T cells sorted from blood. The receptor set was obtained from a man aged 18 to 29 in good health. Each CDR3 is given without its conserved first and last residue. Fields, in order: D gene, J gene, V gene, CDR3 protein. D genes are given only for firm matches.

d_call: .
j_call: TRBJ2-7
v_call: TRBV7-8
cdr3_aa: ASSTSLGLAEQY

d_call: .
j_call: TRBJ2-6
v_call: TRBV2
cdr3_aa: ASSDEGGAGANVLT

d_call: .
j_call: TRBJ1-6
v_call: TRBV6-5
cdr3_aa: ASYQLGSPLH

d_call: .
j_call: TRBJ1-4
v_call: TRBV19
cdr3_aa: ASAWDHGAYNEKLF

d_call: TRBD1
j_call: TRBJ1-5
v_call: TRBV15
cdr3_aa: ATSRDRGPGGFQPQH

d_call: .
j_call: TRBJ1-1
v_call: TRBV5-1
cdr3_aa: ASTIAGGLNTEAF

d_call: .
j_call: TRBJ2-3
v_call: TRBV5-6
cdr3_aa: ASSLRGSLPDTQY

d_call: .
j_call: TRBJ2-3
v_call: TRBV7-2
cdr3_aa: ASSLAKGPTDTQY

d_call: TRBD1
j_call: TRBJ1-1
v_call: TRBV27
cdr3_aa: ASSLSSGQGSTEAF

d_call: TRBD1
j_call: TRBJ1-5
v_call: TRBV14
cdr3_aa: ASSQEGTVSNQPQH

d_call: .
j_call: TRBJ1-4
v_call: TRBV30
cdr3_aa: AWNLAVEKLF

d_call: TRBD1
j_call: TRBJ1-1
v_call: TRBV6-5
cdr3_aa: ASSYRTGVGDTEAF

d_call: .
j_call: TRBJ2-4
v_call: TRBV9
cdr3_aa: ASFADRGTGWGIQY

d_call: .
j_call: TRBJ2-5
v_call: TRBV5-1
cdr3_aa: ASSSGYLQETQY

d_call: TRBD1
j_call: TRBJ1-1
v_call: TRBV7-3
cdr3_aa: ASSPGDRLNTEAF

d_call: .
j_call: TRBJ2-3
v_call: TRBV7-2
cdr3_aa: ASSQGRLDTQY

d_call: TRBD2
j_call: TRBJ2-1
v_call: TRBV5-1
cdr3_aa: ASSSGLAGDRGNEQF

d_call: TRBD1
j_call: TRBJ1-5
v_call: TRBV18
cdr3_aa: ASSEGQGDLTPQH

d_call: TRBD1
j_call: TRBJ1-6
v_call: TRBV6-6
cdr3_aa: ATSVGQGASNSPLH

d_call: .
j_call: TRBJ1-1
v_call: TRBV10-3
cdr3_aa: AIGDFGGEMEAF

d_call: .
j_call: TRBJ1-2
v_call: TRBV21-1
cdr3_aa: ASSRSGTNYGYT

d_call: .
j_call: TRBJ2-5
v_call: TRBV6-4
cdr3_aa: ASSDSETQY

d_call: .
j_call: TRBJ2-5
v_call: TRBV7-2
cdr3_aa: ASSLGPDLWSQY

d_call: .
j_call: TRBJ1-1
v_call: TRBV5-4
cdr3_aa: ASSLEPMNTEAF